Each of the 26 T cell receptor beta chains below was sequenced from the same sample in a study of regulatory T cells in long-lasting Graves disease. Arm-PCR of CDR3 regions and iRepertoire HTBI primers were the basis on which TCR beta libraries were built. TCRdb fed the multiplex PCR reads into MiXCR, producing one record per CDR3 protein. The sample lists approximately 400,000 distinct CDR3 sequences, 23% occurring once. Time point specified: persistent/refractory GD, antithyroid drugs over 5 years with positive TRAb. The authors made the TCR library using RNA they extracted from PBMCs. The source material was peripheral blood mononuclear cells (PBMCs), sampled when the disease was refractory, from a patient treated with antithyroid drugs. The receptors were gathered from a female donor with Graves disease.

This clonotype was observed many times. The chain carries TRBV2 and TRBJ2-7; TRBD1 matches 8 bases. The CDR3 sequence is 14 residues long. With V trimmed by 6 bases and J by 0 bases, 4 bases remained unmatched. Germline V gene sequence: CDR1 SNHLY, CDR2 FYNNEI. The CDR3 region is CASRRTGSSYEQYF. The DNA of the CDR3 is TGTGCCAGCAGGAGGACAGGGAGCTCCTACGAGCAGTACTTC. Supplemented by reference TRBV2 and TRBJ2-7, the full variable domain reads EPEVTQTPSHQVTQMGQEVILRCVPISNHLYFYWYRQILGQKVEFLVSFYNNEISEKSEIFDDQFSVERPDGSNFTLKIRSTKLEDSAMYFCASRRTGSSYEQYFGPGTRLTVT.

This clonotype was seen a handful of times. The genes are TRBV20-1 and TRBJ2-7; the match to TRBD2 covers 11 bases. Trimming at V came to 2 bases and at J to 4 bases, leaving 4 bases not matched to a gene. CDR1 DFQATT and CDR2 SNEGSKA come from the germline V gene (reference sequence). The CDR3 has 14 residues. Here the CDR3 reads CSARIAGGPYEQYF. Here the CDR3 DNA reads TGCAGTGCTAGAATAGCGGGAGGGCCGTACGAGCAGTACTTC.

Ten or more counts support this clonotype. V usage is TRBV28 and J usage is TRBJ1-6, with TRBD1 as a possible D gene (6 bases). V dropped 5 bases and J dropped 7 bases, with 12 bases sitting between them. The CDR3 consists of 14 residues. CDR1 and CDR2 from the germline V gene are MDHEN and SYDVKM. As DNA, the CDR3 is TGTGCCAGCAGTCTCATTACAGGGAATTCACCCCTCCACTTT. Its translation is CASSLITGNSPLHF.

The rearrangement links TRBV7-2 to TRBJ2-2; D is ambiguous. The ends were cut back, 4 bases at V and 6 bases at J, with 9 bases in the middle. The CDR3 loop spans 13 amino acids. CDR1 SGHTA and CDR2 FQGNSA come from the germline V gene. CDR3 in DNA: TGTGCCAGCAGCTGGAAAGTGGCCGGGGAGCTGTTTTTT. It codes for CASSWKVAGELFF.

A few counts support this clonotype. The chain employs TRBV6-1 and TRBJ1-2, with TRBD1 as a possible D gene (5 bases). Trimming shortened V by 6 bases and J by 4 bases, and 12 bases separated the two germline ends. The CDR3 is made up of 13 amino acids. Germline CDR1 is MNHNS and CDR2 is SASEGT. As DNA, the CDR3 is TGTGCCAGCAGCTATACAGGCGTCTATGGCTACACCTTC. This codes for CASSYTGVYGYTF.

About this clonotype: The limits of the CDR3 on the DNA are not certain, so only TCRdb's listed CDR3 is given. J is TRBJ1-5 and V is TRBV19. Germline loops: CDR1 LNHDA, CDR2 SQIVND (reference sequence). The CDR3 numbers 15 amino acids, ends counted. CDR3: CASSSGSYSNQPQHF.

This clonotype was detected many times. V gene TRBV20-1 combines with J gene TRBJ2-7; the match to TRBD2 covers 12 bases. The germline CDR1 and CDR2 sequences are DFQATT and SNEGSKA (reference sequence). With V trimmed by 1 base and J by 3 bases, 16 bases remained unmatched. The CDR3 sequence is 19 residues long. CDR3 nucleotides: TGCAGTGCTAGAGGGGAGGTACTAGCGGGAGGTATAGGAAGCTACGAGCAGTACTTC. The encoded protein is CSARGEVLAGGIGSYEQYF.

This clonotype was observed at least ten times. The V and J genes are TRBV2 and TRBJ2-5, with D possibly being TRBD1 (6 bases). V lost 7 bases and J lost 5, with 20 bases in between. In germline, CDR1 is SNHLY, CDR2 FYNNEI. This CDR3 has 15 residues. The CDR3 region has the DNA TGTGCCAGCAAAGCAGGCCAGGGGAAGTGGGAGACCCAGTACTTC. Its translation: CASKAGQGKWETQYF. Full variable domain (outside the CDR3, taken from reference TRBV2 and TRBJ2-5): EPEVTQTPSHQVTQMGQEVILRCVPISNHLYFYWYRQILGQKVEFLVSFYNNEISEKSEIFDDQFSVERPDGSNFTLKIRSTKLEDSAMYFCASKAGQGKWETQYFGPGTRLLVL.

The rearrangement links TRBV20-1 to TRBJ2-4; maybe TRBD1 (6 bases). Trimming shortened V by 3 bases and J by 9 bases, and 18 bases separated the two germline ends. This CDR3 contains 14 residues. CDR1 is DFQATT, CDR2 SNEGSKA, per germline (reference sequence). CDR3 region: CSARGSGTRAIQYF. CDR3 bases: TGCAGTGCTAGGGGCTCCGGGACAAGGGCCATTCAGTACTTC.

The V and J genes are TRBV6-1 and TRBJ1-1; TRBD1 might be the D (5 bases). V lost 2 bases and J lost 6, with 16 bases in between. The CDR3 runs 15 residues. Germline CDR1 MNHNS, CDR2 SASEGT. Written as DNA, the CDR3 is TGTGCCAGCAGTGAAACGACCAGGGTAGGCGCTGAAGCTTTCTTT. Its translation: CASSETTRVGAEAFF.

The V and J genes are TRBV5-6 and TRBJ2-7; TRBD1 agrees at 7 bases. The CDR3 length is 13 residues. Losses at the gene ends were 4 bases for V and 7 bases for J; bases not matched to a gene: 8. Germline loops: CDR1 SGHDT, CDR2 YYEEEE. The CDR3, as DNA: TGTGCCAGCAGCCGGGACAGAGCCTGGGAGCAGTACTTC. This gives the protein CASSRDRAWEQYF.

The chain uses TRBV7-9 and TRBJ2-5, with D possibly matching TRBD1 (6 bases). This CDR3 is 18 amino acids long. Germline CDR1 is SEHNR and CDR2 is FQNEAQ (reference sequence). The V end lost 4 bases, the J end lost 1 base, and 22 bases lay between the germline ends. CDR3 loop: CASSSSKRDTGGQETQYF. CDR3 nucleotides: TGTGCCAGCAGCTCCTCCAAACGGGACACCGGAGGCCAAGAGACCCAGTACTTC. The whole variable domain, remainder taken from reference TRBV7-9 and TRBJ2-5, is DTGVSQNPRHKITKRGQNVTFRCDPISEHNRLYWYRQTLGQGPEFLTYFQNEAQLEKSRLLSDRFSAERPKGSFSTLEIQRTEQGDSAMYLCASSSSKRDTGGQETQYFGPGTRLLVL.

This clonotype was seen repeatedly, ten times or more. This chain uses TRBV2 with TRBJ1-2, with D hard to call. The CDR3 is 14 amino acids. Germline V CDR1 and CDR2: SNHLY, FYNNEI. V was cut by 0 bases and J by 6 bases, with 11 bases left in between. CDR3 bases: TGTGCCAGCAGTGAAGCATCGGGTCGTAATGGCTACACCTTC. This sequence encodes CASSEASGRNGYTF.

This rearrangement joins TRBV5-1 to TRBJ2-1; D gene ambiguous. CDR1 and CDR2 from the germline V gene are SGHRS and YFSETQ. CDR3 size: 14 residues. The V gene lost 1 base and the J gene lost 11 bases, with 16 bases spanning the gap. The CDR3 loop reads CASSLISGQGQQFF. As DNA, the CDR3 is TGCGCCAGCAGCTTGATTTCAGGCCAAGGGCAGCAGTTCTTC.

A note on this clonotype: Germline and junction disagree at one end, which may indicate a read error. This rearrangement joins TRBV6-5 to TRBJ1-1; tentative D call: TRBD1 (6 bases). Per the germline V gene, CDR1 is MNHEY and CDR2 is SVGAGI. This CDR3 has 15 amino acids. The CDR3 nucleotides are TGTGCCAGCAGTTACTCGATAGTTCGGGACACTGTAGCTTTCTTT. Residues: CASSYSIVRDTVAFF.

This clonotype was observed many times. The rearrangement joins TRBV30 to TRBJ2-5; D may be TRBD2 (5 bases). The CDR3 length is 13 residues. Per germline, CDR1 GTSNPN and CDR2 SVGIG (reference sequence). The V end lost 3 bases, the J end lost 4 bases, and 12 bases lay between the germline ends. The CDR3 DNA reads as TGTGCCTGGAGCCCATCCAGCGGAGAGACCCAGTACTTC. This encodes CAWSPSSGETQYF.

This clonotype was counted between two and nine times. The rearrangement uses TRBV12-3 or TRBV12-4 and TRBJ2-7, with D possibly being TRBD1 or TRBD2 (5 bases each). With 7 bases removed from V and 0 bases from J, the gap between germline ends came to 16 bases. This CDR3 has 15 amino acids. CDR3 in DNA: TGTGCCAGCATGTACCGGGACGACCCCTCCTACGAGCAGTACTTC. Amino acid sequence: CASMYRDDPSYEQYF.

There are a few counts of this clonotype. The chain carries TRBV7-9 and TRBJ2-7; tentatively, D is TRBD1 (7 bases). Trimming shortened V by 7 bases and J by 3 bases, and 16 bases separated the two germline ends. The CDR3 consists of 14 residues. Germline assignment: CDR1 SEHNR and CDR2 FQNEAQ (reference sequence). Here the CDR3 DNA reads TGTGCCAGCACCGACGGAGGGGGCGGCTACGAGCAGTACTTC. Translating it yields CASTDGGGGYEQYF.

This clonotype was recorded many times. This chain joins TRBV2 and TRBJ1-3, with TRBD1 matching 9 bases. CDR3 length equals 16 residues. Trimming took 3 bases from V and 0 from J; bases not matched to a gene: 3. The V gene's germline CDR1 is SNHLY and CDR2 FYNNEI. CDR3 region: CASSDRTGVSGNTIYF. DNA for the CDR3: TGTGCCAGCAGTGACCGGACAGGGGTCTCTGGAAACACCATATATTTT.

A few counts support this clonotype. The CDR3 region is CASSLVSGRLEQYF. As DNA, the CDR3 is TGTGCCAGCAGTTTAGTGAGCGGGAGGCTCGAGCAGTACTTC. This chain joins TRBV6-5 and TRBJ2-7; TRBD2 matches at 9 bases. Unmatched junction bases numbered 7, after V lost 4 bases and J lost 6 bases. The CDR3 spans 14 residues. Germline V gene data show CDR1 as MNHEY and CDR2 as SVGAGI.

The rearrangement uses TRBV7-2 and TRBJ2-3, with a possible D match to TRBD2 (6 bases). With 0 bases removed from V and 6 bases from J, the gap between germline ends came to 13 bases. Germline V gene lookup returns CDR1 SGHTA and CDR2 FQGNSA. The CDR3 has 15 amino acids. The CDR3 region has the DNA TGTGCCAGCAGCTTAGCTCCGACTAGTGTGGATACGCAGTATTTT. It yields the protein CASSLAPTSVDTQYF.

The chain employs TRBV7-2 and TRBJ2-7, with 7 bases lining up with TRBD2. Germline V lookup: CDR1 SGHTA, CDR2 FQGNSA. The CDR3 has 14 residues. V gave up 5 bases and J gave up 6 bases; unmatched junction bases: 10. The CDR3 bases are TGTGCCAGCAGCCCCCCCAGGACTAGTTCCGAGCAGTACTTC. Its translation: CASSPPRTSSEQYF.

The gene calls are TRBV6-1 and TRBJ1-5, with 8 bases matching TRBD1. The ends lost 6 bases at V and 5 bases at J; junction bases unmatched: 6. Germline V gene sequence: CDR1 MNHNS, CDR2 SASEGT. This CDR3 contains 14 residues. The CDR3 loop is CASSPDRDDQPQHF. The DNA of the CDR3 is TGTGCCAGCAGCCCGGACAGGGACGATCAGCCCCAGCATTTT.

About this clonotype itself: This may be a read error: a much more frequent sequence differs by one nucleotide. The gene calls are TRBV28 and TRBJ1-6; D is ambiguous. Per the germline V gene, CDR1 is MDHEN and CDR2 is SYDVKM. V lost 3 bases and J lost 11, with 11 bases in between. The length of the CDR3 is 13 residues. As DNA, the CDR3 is TGTGCCAGCAGTTTTGACCGGGATCCACCCCTCCACTTT. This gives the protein CASSFDRDPPLHF. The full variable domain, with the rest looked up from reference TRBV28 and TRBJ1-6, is DVKVTQSSRYLVKRTGEKVFLECVQDMDHENMFWYRQDPGLGLRLIYFSYDVKMKEKGDIPEGYSVSREKKERFSLILESASTNQTSMYLCASSFDRDPPLHFGNGTRLTVT.

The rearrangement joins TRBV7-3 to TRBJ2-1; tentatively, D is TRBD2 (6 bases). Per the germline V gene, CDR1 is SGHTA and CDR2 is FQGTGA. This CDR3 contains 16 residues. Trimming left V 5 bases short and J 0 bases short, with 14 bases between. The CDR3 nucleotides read TGTGCCAGCAGCCCCCGGACTAACCCCTCCTACAATGAGCAGTTCTTC. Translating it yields CASSPRTNPSYNEQFF.

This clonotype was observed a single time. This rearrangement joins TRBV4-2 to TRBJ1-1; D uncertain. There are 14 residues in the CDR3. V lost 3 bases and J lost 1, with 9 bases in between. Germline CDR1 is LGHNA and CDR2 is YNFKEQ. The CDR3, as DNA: TGTGCCAGCAGCCACCTCGGGGAGAACACTGAAGCTTTCTTT. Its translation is CASSHLGENTEAFF.